The rows below give T cell receptor beta chains drawn from one sample of a study of T cell changes during pregnancy in multiple sclerosis. TCRdb's table, derived via immunoSEQ multiplex PCR, lists solely in-frame clones and lacks some. The repertoire includes about 75,000 clones, nearly 95% of them detected once, and roughly 0.13% sits in the top ten. This specimen was CD4+ T cells from peripheral blood mononuclear cells, taken after pregnancy. Receptor source: a female donor with multiple sclerosis, enrolled in a pregnancy study. Each CDR3 is given with its conserved first and last residue. A D gene is named only where the DNA matches it firmly. A row's size may be missing; if present it is once, few, many or a size class.

clone_size: NA
j_call: TRBJ2-3
d_call: NA
cdr3_length: 15
v_call: TRBV6-5
cdr3_aa: CASSQLGGSTDTQYF

clone_size: NA
j_call: TRBJ2-3
d_call: NA
cdr3_length: 14
v_call: TRBV7-6
cdr3_aa: CASSPPWMRDTQYF

clone_size: few
j_call: TRBJ1-2
d_call: TRBD1
cdr3_length: 14
v_call: TRBV5-4
cdr3_aa: CASSPDRANYGYTF

clone_size: NA
j_call: TRBJ2-5
d_call: TRBD1
cdr3_length: 16
v_call: TRBV19
cdr3_aa: CASSQTTGTGVGTQYF

clone_size: NA
j_call: TRBJ2-7
d_call: NA
cdr3_length: 15
v_call: TRBV10-3
cdr3_aa: CAISPQTGAIYEQYF

clone_size: NA
j_call: TRBJ2-5
d_call: TRBD2
cdr3_length: 15
v_call: TRBV10-2
cdr3_aa: CASSSRAGGQETQYF

clone_size: NA
j_call: TRBJ2-5
d_call: NA
cdr3_length: 16
v_call: TRBV15
cdr3_aa: CATSRAQRGSQETQYF

clone_size: NA
j_call: TRBJ1-1
d_call: TRBD1
cdr3_length: 15
v_call: TRBV5-1
cdr3_aa: CASSSTGTDNTEAFF

clone_size: once
j_call: TRBJ2-7
d_call: NA
cdr3_length: 17
v_call: TRBV15
cdr3_aa: CATSRWGEPGTSYEQYF

clone_size: NA
j_call: TRBJ1-2
d_call: NA
cdr3_length: 13
v_call: TRBV10-3
cdr3_aa: CAISLDSVYGYTF

clone_size: NA
j_call: TRBJ2-3
d_call: NA
cdr3_length: 16
v_call: TRBV5-1
cdr3_aa: CASSLGTWSPADTQYF

clone_size: NA
j_call: TRBJ1-1
d_call: NA
cdr3_length: 14
v_call: TRBV7-9
cdr3_aa: CASSLGRGSVVAFF

clone_size: NA
j_call: TRBJ1-1
d_call: NA
cdr3_length: 13
v_call: TRBV5-1
cdr3_aa: CASSVGQNTEAFF

clone_size: NA
j_call: TRBJ2-7
d_call: NA
cdr3_length: 15
v_call: TRBV6-1
cdr3_aa: CASSDRPGHNYEQYF

clone_size: NA
j_call: TRBJ2-1
d_call: TRBD2
cdr3_length: 14
v_call: TRBV11-2
cdr3_aa: CASRGTSGLNEQFF

clone_size: few
j_call: TRBJ2-3
d_call: NA
cdr3_length: 13
v_call: TRBV7-2
cdr3_aa: CASSYGIADTQYF

clone_size: NA
j_call: TRBJ1-1
d_call: NA
cdr3_length: 17
v_call: TRBV4-2
cdr3_aa: CASSQELPGKLNTEAFF

clone_size: NA
j_call: TRBJ1-4
d_call: NA
cdr3_length: 14
v_call: TRBV5-8
cdr3_aa: CASSLGQKNEKLFF

clone_size: NA
j_call: TRBJ2-7
d_call: TRBD1
cdr3_length: 15
v_call: TRBV4-1
cdr3_aa: CASSQAGTGSYEQYF

clone_size: NA
j_call: TRBJ2-1
d_call: NA
cdr3_length: 16
v_call: TRBV15
cdr3_aa: CATSRDVQGGINEQFF

clone_size: NA
j_call: TRBJ2-7
d_call: NA
cdr3_length: 13
v_call: TRBV7-9
cdr3_aa: CASSVWTDYEQYF

clone_size: NA
j_call: TRBJ1-1
d_call: NA
cdr3_length: 16
v_call: TRBV19
cdr3_aa: CASSIGSRPINTEAFF

clone_size: NA
j_call: TRBJ1-5
d_call: NA
cdr3_length: 14
v_call: TRBV2
cdr3_aa: CASSERLGNQPQHF

clone_size: NA
j_call: TRBJ1-5
d_call: NA
cdr3_length: 16
v_call: TRBV6-1
cdr3_aa: CASSEGRATGNQPQHF

clone_size: few
j_call: TRBJ1-1
d_call: TRBD1
cdr3_length: 15
v_call: TRBV6-1
cdr3_aa: CASSDRQGANTEAFF

clone_size: NA
j_call: TRBJ2-7
d_call: TRBD2
cdr3_length: 14
v_call: TRBV2
cdr3_aa: CASLGLAGSYEQYF

clone_size: NA
j_call: TRBJ1-1
d_call: NA
cdr3_length: 14
v_call: TRBV5-5
cdr3_aa: CASSLAAGLTEAFF

clone_size: NA
j_call: TRBJ2-5
d_call: TRBD1
cdr3_length: 15
v_call: TRBV5-1
cdr3_aa: CASRNDRGRRETQYF

clone_size: NA
j_call: TRBJ1-2
d_call: NA
cdr3_length: 15
v_call: TRBV19
cdr3_aa: CASSIPGQTTMARTF

clone_size: NA
j_call: TRBJ2-2
d_call: TRBD1
cdr3_length: 16
v_call: TRBV6-6
cdr3_aa: CASSRGQGMNTGELFF

clone_size: once
j_call: TRBJ1-2
d_call: TRBD1
cdr3_length: 14
v_call: TRBV4-3
cdr3_aa: CASSQVGGQGGYTF

clone_size: once
j_call: TRBJ1-2
d_call: TRBD1
cdr3_length: 16
v_call: TRBV28
cdr3_aa: CASSSPTGVRLDGYTF

clone_size: NA
j_call: TRBJ2-3
d_call: TRBD2
cdr3_length: 16
v_call: TRBV5-4
cdr3_aa: CASSLDVTSSTDTQYF

clone_size: NA
j_call: TRBJ1-3
d_call: NA
cdr3_length: 14
v_call: TRBV6-5
cdr3_aa: CASSSGLLGNTIYF

clone_size: NA
j_call: TRBJ1-1
d_call: NA
cdr3_length: 16
v_call: TRBV11-2
cdr3_aa: CASSPGTVAMNTEAFF

clone_size: NA
j_call: TRBJ1-2
d_call: NA
cdr3_length: 10
v_call: TRBV28
cdr3_aa: CASSSYGYTF

clone_size: NA
j_call: TRBJ1-2
d_call: TRBD1
cdr3_length: 16
v_call: TRBV19
cdr3_aa: CASSPNRATGNYGYTF

clone_size: NA
j_call: TRBJ2-7
d_call: TRBD1
cdr3_length: 16
v_call: TRBV7-2
cdr3_aa: CASRRTPGTGSYEQYF

clone_size: NA
j_call: TRBJ2-7
d_call: TRBD1
cdr3_length: 14
v_call: TRBV10-3
cdr3_aa: CAITTGQGAYEQYF

clone_size: NA
j_call: TRBJ2-7
d_call: TRBD1
cdr3_length: 15
v_call: TRBV7-9
cdr3_aa: CASSRTGRFVYEQYF

clone_size: NA
j_call: TRBJ2-2
d_call: TRBD2
cdr3_length: 15
v_call: TRBV5-3
cdr3_aa: CARRSSGSRTGELFF

clone_size: NA
j_call: TRBJ1-1
d_call: NA
cdr3_length: 15
v_call: TRBV19
cdr3_aa: CASSLPGGPNTEAFF

clone_size: NA
j_call: TRBJ2-3
d_call: NA
cdr3_length: 15
v_call: TRBV18
cdr3_aa: CASSPQQVSTDTQYF

clone_size: once
j_call: TRBJ2-7
d_call: NA
cdr3_length: 14
v_call: TRBV7-2
cdr3_aa: CASSLVGPTYEQYF

clone_size: NA
j_call: TRBJ2-3
d_call: TRBD2
cdr3_length: 14
v_call: TRBV28
cdr3_aa: CARMGAGAADTQYF

clone_size: once
j_call: TRBJ1-5
d_call: NA
cdr3_length: 14
v_call: TRBV19
cdr3_aa: CASRPGQPNQPQHF

clone_size: NA
j_call: TRBJ1-2
d_call: TRBD1
cdr3_length: 15
v_call: TRBV6-1
cdr3_aa: CASSETQGVDYGYTF

clone_size: NA
j_call: TRBJ1-4
d_call: NA
cdr3_length: 15
v_call: TRBV5-1
cdr3_aa: CASQRSVATNEKLFF

clone_size: NA
j_call: TRBJ2-2
d_call: NA
cdr3_length: 12
v_call: TRBV7-6
cdr3_aa: CASSLGRGELFF

clone_size: NA
j_call: TRBJ1-2
d_call: TRBD1
cdr3_length: 15
v_call: TRBV5-4
cdr3_aa: CASSLDPGGAEGYTF

clone_size: many
j_call: TRBJ2-1
d_call: NA
cdr3_length: 12
v_call: TRBV1
cdr3_aa: CTSSQERDEQFF

clone_size: NA
j_call: TRBJ2-7
d_call: NA
cdr3_length: 12
v_call: TRBV5-1
cdr3_aa: CASSSGPYEQYF

clone_size: once
j_call: TRBJ2-7
d_call: NA
cdr3_length: 13
v_call: TRBV5-1
cdr3_aa: CASSLRWGDEQYF

clone_size: NA
j_call: TRBJ1-3
d_call: NA
cdr3_length: 15
v_call: TRBV5-1
cdr3_aa: CASSLWAGSGNTIYF

clone_size: NA
j_call: TRBJ2-7
d_call: TRBD1
cdr3_length: 15
v_call: TRBV18
cdr3_aa: CASSDDRVVSYEQYF

clone_size: NA
j_call: TRBJ2-2
d_call: TRBD1
cdr3_length: 14
v_call: TRBV7-2
cdr3_aa: CASSYRGNTGELFF

clone_size: NA
j_call: TRBJ1-1
d_call: NA
cdr3_length: 14
v_call: TRBV18
cdr3_aa: CASSPQGLDTEAFF

clone_size: NA
j_call: TRBJ2-7
d_call: TRBD1
cdr3_length: 13
v_call: TRBV19
cdr3_aa: CASSRDRGGEQYF

clone_size: NA
j_call: TRBJ2-1
d_call: NA
cdr3_length: 15
v_call: TRBV19
cdr3_aa: CASSSKTGPYNEQFF